A single sample is the source of the 14 T cell receptor beta chains below, sequenced in a study of blood T cell repertoires in COVID-19. Sequencing used immunoSEQ multiplex PCR; TCRdb keeps in-frame clones, though not all of them. The repertoire has 200,000 to 250,000 clones, about 87% of them found once; the top ten carry approximately 3.5%. Sequenced: PBMCs or T cells enriched from blood (not recorded which). All receptors come from a woman aged 30 to 39 who had been exposed to COVID-19.

The gene calls are TRBV10-3 and TRBJ2-3; 7 bases line up with TRBD2. In germline, CDR1 is ENHRY, CDR2 SYGVKD. This CDR3 contains 15 residues. Trimming took 2 bases from V and 6 from J; bases not matched to a gene: 8. The CDR3, as DNA: TGTGCCATCAGTGAGACTAGCGAGACGTCCGATACGCAGTATTTT. It yields the protein CAISETSETSDTQYF.

CDR3 loop: CASSLDQGSTEAFF. For the CDR3, the DNA is TGTGCCAGCAGCTTAGATCAGGGTTCCACTGAAGCTTTCTTT. The chain carries TRBV7-2 and TRBJ1-1, with D maybe TRBD1 (5 bases). Between the trimmed V and J ends, which lost 1 base and 4 bases, there was a span of 10 bases. In germline, CDR1 is SGHTA, CDR2 FQGNSA. The CDR3 covers 14 residues.

The J gene is TRBJ1-1, the V gene TRBV5-1; the match to TRBD1 covers 8 bases. V dropped 0 bases and J dropped 8; count of bases not matched to a gene: 12. The CDR3 consists of 16 residues. Germline V CDR1 and CDR2: SGHRS, YFSETQ. CDR3 protein: CASSLAIRGRLEEAFF. In DNA, the CDR3 is TGCGCCAGCAGCTTGGCCATCAGGGGGCGCCTTGAAGAAGCTTTCTTT.

In regard to this clone: The same CDR3 is also encoded by other DNA sequences in this sample. V usage is TRBV6-5 and J usage is TRBJ2-1; 14 bases line up with TRBD2. Germline values: CDR1 MNHEY, CDR2 SVGAGI. J gave up 7 bases and V 2 bases, and 1 base lay outside the gene matches. The CDR3 runs 15 residues. CDR3 residues: CASSYGLAGGNEQFF. CDR3 sequence (DNA): TGTGCCAGCAGTTACGGACTAGCGGGAGGTAATGAGCAGTTCTTC.

J is TRBJ1-4 and V is TRBV28; 7 bases agree with TRBD1. The CDR3 is 15 residues long. V lost 7 bases, J lost 7 bases, and 12 bases stayed unmatched. Germline V gene sequence: CDR1 MDHEN, CDR2 SYDVKM. This chain's CDR3 is CASKFRQGGVEKLFF. The DNA for the CDR3 is TGTGCCAGCAAATTCCGACAGGGAGGTGTTGAAAAACTGTTTTTT.

CDR3 DNA: TGTGCCTGGAGTCAGGACAGGGTTAATGGCTACACCTTC. It specifies CAWSQDRVNGYTF. This chain connects TRBV30 to TRBJ1-2, with TRBD1 matching 8 bases. The ends lost 2 bases at V and 6 bases at J; junction bases unmatched: 5. The CDR3 consists of 13 residues. Germline V gives CDR1 GTSNPN, CDR2 SVGIG (reference sequence).

This clone occurred once. CDR3 protein: CATSRDAVNTGELFF. CDR3 sequence (DNA): TGTGCCACCAGCAGAGATGCGGTGAACACCGGGGAGCTGTTTTTT. This chain uses TRBV15 with TRBJ2-2; D uncertain. With 0 bases removed from V and 1 base from J, the gap between germline ends came to 6 bases. The germline CDR1 and CDR2 sequences are LNHNV and YYDKDF (reference sequence). This CDR3 is built from 15 residues.

The J gene is TRBJ2-1, the V gene TRBV5-1, with 8 bases aligning to TRBD2. The V and J ends lost 4 bases and 6 bases, in that order; junction bases with no gene match: 12. This CDR3 has 16 amino acids. Germline V gene lookup returns CDR1 SGHRS and CDR2 YFSETQ. The CDR3 here is CASSRLTVAGPNEQFF. In nucleotides, the CDR3 is TGCGCCAGCAGCCGACTAACGGTAGCGGGGCCCAATGAGCAGTTCTTC.

V usage is TRBV6-5 and J usage is TRBJ1-2; TRBD1 matches at 11 bases. Trimming cost V 5 bases and J 5 bases; bases outside gene matches: 1. Germline V CDR1 and CDR2: MNHEY, SVGAGI. The CDR3 contains 13 residues. CDR3 amino acids: CASSRDRGYGYTF. CDR3 in DNA: TGTGCCAGCAGTCGGGACAGGGGGTATGGCTACACCTTC.

The CDR3 DNA follows: TGTGCCAGCAACCCCGGCGGGGTATACAATGAGCAGTTCTTC. It encodes CASNPGGVYNEQFF. J is TRBJ2-1 and V is TRBV27, with D perhaps TRBD2 (6 bases). This CDR3 has 14 residues. V gave up 7 bases and J gave up 4 bases, with 14 bases separating them. The germline CDR1 and CDR2 sequences are MNHEY and SMNVEV (reference sequence).

The V call is TRBV7-2, the J call TRBJ2-3; TRBD2 agrees at 9 bases. Unmatched junction bases numbered 6, after V lost 3 bases and J lost 2 bases. Looked up from germline, CDR1 is SGHTA and CDR2 is FQGNSA. This CDR3 region has 16 residues. The CDR3 DNA reads as TGTGCCAGCAGCTTTAGGCCTAGCGGGACCACAGATACGCAGTATTTT. It codes for CASSFRPSGTTDTQYF.

The chain combines TRBV27 with TRBJ2-1; TRBD2 agrees at 9 bases. The ends lost 0 bases at V and 6 bases at J; junction bases unmatched: 6. The CDR3 is 16 amino acids. Germline lookup yields CDR1 MNHEY and CDR2 SMNVEV (reference sequence). The CDR3 protein is CASSLSAGGLLNEQFF. The CDR3 DNA sequence: TGTGCCAGCAGTTTATCGGCGGGAGGGTTACTCAATGAGCAGTTCTTC.

The chain is built from TRBV18 and TRBJ2-7; D is perhaps TRBD1 (5 bases). Looked up from germline, CDR1 is KGHSH and CDR2 is LQKENI. This CDR3 contains 13 residues. Trimming left V 5 bases short and J 6 bases short, with 14 bases between. This CDR3 reads CASSKGQAAEQYF. The CDR3 DNA sequence: TGTGCCAGCTCAAAGGGGCAGGCAGCCGAGCAGTACTTC.

This chain connects TRBV7-6 to TRBJ2-3, with D possibly matching TRBD2 (6 bases). The length of the CDR3 is 15 residues. V lost 6 bases, J lost 7 bases, and 20 bases lay in between. Germline loops: CDR1 SGHVS, CDR2 FNYEAQ. CDR3 protein: CASSPLAASANTQYF. CDR3 sequence (DNA): TGTGCCAGCAGTCCCCTTGCGGCTAGCGCAAATACGCAGTATTTT.